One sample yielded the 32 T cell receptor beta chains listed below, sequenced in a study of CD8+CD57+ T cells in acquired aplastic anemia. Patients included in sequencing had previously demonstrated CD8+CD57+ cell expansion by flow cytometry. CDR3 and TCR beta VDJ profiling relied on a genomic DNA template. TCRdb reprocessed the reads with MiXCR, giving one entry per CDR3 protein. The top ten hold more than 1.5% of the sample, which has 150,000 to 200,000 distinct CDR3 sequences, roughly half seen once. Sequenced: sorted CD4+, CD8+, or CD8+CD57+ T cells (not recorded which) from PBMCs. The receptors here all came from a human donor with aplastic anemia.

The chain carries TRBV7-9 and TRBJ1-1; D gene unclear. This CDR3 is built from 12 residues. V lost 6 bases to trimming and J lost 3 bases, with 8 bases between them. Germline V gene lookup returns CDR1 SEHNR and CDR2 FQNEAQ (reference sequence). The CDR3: CASSLSYTEAFF. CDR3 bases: TGTGCCAGCAGTTTAAGTTACACTGAAGCTTTCTTT.

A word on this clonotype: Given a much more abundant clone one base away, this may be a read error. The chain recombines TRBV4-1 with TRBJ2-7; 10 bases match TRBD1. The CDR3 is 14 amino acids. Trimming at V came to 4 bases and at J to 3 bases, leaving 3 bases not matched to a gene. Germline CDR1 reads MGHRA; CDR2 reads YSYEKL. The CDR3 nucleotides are TGCGCCAGCAGCCCCGGACAGGGGGACTACGAGCAGTACTTC. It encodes CASSPGQGDYEQYF.

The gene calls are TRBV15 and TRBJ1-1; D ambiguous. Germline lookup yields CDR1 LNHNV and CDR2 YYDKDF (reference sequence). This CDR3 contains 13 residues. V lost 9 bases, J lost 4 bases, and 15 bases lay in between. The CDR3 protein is CATRRELGTEAFF. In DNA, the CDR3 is TGTGCCACAAGGCGGGAGCTAGGCACTGAAGCTTTCTTT.

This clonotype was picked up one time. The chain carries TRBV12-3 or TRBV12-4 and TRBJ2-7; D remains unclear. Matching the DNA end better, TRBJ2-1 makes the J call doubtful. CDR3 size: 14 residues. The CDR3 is CASSLLSVGNEQFF. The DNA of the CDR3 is TGTGCCAGCAGTTTATTATCGGTGGGAAATGAGCAGTTCTTC.

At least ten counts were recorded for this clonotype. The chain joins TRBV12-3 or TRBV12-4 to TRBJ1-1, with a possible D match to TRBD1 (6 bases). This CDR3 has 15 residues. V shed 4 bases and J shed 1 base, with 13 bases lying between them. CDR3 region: CASSSGVRANTEAFF. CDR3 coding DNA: TGTGCCAGCAGTTCAGGGGTAAGAGCGAACACTGAAGCTTTCTTT.

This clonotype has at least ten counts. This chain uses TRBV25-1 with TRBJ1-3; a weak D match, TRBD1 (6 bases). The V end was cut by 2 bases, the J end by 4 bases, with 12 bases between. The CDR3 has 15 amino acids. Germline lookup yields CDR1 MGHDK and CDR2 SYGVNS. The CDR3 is CASSERGAQGNTIYF. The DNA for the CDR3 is TGTGCCAGCAGTGAACGGGGGGCGCAAGGAAACACCATATATTTT.

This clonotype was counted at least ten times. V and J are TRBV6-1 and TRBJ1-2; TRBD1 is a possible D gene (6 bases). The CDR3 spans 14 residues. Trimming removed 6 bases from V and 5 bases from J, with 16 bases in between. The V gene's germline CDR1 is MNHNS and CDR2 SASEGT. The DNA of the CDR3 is TGTGCCAGCAGCCCCACGGAGGGGGGGTATGGCTACACCTTC. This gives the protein CASSPTEGGYGYTF.

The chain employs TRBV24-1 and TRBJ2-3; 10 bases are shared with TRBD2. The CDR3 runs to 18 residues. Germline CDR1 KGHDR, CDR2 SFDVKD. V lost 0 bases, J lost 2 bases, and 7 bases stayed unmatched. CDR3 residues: CATSDLRGTSANTDTQYF. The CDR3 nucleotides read TGTGCCACCAGTGATTTGCGGGGGACTAGCGCGAACACAGATACGCAGTATTTT.

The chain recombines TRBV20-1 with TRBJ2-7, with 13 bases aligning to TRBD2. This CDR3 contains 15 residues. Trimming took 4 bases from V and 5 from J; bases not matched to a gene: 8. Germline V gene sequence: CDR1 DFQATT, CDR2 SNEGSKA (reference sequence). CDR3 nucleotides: TGCAGTGCTACCCGGACTAGCGGGAGTTCGGACGAGCAGTACTTC. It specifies CSATRTSGSSDEQYF.

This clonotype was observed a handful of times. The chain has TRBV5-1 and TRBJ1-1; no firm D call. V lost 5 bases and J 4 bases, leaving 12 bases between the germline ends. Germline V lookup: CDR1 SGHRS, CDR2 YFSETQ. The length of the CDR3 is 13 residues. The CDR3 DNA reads TGCGCCAGCAGGTATGGAGGTTTCACTGAAGCTTTCTTT. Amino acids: CASRYGGFTEAFF.

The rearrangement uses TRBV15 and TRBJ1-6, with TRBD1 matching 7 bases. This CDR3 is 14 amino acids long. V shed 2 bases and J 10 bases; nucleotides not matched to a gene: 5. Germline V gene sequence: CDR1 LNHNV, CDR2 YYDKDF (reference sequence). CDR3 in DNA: TGTGCCACCAGCAGATCAGGGGGTCACTCACCCCTCCACTTT. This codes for CATSRSGGHSPLHF.

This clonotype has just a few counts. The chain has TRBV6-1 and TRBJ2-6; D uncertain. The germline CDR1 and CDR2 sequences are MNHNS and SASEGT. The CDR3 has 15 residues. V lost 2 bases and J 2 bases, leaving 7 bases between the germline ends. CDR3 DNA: TGTGCCAGCAGTGAACGGTTTGCTGGGGCCAACGTCCTGACTTTC. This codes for CASSERFAGANVLTF.

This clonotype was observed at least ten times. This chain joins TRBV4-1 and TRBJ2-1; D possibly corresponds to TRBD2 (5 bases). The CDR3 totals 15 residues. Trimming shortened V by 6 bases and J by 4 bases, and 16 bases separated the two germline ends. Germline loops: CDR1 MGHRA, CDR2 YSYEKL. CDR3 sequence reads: CASSREDSSYNEQFF. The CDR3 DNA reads TGCGCCAGCAGTCGGGAAGATTCCAGTTACAATGAGCAGTTCTTC.

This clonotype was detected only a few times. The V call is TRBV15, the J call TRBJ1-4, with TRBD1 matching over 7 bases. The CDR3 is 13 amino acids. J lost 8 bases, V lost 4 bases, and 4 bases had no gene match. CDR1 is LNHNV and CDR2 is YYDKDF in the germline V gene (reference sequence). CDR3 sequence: CATSTRQGEKLFF. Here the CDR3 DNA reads TGTGCCACCAGCACAAGACAGGGCGAAAAACTGTTTTTT.

The CDR3 nucleotides are TGTGCCAGCAGCTTATATGATGAGCAGTTCTTC. This translates into CASSLYDEQFF. The J gene is TRBJ2-1, the V gene TRBV7-9; D gene unclear. Looked up from germline, CDR1 is SEHNR and CDR2 is FQNEAQ (reference sequence). V was trimmed by 2 bases and J by 8 bases, leaving 4 bases between them. The CDR3 spans 11 residues.

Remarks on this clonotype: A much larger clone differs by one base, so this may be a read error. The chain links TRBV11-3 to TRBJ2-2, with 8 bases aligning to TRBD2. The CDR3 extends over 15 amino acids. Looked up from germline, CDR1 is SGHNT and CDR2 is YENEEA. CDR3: CASSLLSGSTGELSF. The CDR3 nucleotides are TGTGCCAGCAGCTTATTGAGCGGGAGTACCGGGGAGCTGTCTTTT.

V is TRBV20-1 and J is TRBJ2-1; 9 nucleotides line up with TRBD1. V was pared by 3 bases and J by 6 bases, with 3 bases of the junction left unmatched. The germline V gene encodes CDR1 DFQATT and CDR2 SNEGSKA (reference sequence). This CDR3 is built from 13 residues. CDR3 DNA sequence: TGCAGTGCTAGGGACAGGGGAGGCAATGAGCAGTTCTTC. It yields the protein CSARDRGGNEQFF.

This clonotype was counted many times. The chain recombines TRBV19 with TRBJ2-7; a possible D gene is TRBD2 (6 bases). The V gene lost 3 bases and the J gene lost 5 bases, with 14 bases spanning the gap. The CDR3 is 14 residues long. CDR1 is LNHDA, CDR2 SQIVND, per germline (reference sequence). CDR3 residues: CASSMGTGTHEQYF. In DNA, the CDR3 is TGTGCCAGTAGTATGGGGACCGGGACTCACGAGCAGTACTTC.

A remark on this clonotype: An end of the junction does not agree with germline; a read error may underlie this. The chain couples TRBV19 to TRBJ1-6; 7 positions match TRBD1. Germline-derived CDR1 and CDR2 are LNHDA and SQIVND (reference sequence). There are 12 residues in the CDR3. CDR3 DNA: TGTGCCAGTAATACAGGGGAGTCACCCCCCCACTTT. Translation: CASNTGESPPHF.

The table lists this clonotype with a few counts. The CDR3, as DNA: TGTGCCACCAGTGCCCCGGGAGGGCAGCCCCAGCATTTT. Residues: CATSAPGGQPQHF. This sequence joins TRBV24-1 and TRBJ1-5, with D hard to call. Germline V gene sequence: CDR1 KGHDR, CDR2 SFDVKD. V was trimmed by 5 bases and J by 7 bases, leaving 11 bases between them. The CDR3 runs 13 residues.

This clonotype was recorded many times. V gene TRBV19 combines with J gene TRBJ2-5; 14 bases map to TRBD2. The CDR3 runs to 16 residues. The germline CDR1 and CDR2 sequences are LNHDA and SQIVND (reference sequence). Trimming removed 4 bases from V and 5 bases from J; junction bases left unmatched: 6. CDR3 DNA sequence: TGTGCCAGTAGTAGCAGACTAGCGGGGGGGGCGGAGACCCAGTACTTC. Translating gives CASSSRLAGGAETQYF.

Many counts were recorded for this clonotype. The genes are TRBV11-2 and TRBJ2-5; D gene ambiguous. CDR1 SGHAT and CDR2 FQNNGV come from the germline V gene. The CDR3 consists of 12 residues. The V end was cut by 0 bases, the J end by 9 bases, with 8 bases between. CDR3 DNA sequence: TGTGCCAGCAGCTTAGATCGATGGGCCCAGTACTTC. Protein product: CASSLDRWAQYF. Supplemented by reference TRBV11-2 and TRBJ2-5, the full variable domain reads EAGVAQSPRYKIIEKRQSVAFWCNPISGHATLYWYQQILGQGPKLLIQFQNNGVVDDSQLPKDRFSAERLKGVDSTLKIQPAKLEDSAVYLCASSLDRWAQYFGPGTRLLVL.

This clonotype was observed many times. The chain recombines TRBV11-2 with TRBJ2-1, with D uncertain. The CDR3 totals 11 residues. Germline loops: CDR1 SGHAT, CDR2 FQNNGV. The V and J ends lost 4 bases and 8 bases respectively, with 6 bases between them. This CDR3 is CASSSYDEQFF. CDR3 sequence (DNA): TGTGCCAGCAGCTCTTACGATGAGCAGTTCTTC.

The CDR3 bases are TGTGCCAGCAGTGGGGGACAGGGTAAAGGCGAGCAGTACTTC. Protein product: CASSGGQGKGEQYF. This sequence joins TRBV2 and TRBJ2-7; 9 positions match TRBD1. CDR3 length: 14 residues. Germline CDR1 reads SNHLY; CDR2 reads FYNNEI. Trimming at V came to 4 bases and at J to 6 bases, leaving 7 bases not matched to a gene. The variable domain in full, with the rest retrieved from reference TRBV2 and TRBJ2-7, is EPEVTQTPSHQVTQMGQEVILRCVPISNHLYFYWYRQILGQKVEFLVSFYNNEISEKSEIFDDQFSVERPDGSNFTLKIRSTKLEDSAMYFCASSGGQGKGEQYFGPGTRLTVT.

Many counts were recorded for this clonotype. The CDR3 is CATKGDPNTGELFF. The CDR3, as DNA: TGTGCCACCAAGGGGGACCCGAACACCGGGGAGCTGTTTTTT. The chain carries TRBV15 and TRBJ2-2; D might be TRBD1 (6 bases). The germline V gene has CDR1 LNHNV and CDR2 YYDKDF (reference sequence). The CDR3 loop spans 14 amino acids. Deletions cut 7 bases from V and 0 bases from J, with 9 bases between.

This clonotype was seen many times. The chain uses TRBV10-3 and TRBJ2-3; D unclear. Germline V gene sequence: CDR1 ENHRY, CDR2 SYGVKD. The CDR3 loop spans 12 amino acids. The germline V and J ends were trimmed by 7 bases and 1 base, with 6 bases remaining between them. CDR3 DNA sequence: TGTGCCATCAAGGACGGCACAGATACGCAGTATTTT. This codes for CAIKDGTDTQYF.

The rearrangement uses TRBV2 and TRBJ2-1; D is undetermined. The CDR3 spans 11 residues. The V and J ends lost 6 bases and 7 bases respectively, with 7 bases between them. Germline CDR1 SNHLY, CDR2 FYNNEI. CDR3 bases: TGTGCCAGCAGAAGGTCAAATGAGCAGTTCTTC. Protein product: CASRRSNEQFF.

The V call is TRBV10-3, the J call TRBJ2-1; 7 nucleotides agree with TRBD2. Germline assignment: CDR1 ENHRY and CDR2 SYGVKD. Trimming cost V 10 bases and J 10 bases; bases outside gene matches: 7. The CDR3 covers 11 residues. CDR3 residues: CATWAGVEQFF. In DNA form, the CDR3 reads TGTGCCACCTGGGCGGGAGTAGAGCAGTTCTTC.

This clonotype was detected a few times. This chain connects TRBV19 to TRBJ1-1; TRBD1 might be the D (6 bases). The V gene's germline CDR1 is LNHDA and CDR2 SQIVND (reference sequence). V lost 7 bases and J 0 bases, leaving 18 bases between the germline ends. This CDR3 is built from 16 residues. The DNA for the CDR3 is TGTGCCAGTAAGATCGGGGGCAGGGGACTGAACACTGAAGCTTTCTTT. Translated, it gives CASKIGGRGLNTEAFF.

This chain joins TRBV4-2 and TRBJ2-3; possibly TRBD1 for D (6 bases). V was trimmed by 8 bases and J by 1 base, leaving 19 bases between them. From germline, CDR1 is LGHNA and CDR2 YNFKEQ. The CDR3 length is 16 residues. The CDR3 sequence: CASAPVGTRGTDTQYF. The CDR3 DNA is TGTGCCAGCGCCCCGGTGGGGACAAGGGGCACAGATACGCAGTATTTT.

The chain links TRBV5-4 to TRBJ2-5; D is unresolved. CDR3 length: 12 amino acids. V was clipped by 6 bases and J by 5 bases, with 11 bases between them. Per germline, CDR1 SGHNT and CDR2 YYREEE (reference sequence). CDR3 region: CASTDGVETQYF. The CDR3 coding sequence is TGTGCCAGCACTGATGGGGTGGAGACCCAGTACTTC.

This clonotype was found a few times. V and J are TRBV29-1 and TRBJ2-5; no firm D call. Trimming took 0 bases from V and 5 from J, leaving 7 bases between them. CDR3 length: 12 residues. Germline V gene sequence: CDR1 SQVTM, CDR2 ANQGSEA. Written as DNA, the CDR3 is TGCAGCGTTGAAGATCGGGTCGAGACCCAGTACTTC. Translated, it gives CSVEDRVETQYF.